This is a list of T cell receptor beta chains from one sample in a study of cytomegalovirus exposure and HLA in healthy donors. TCRdb keeps only in-frame clones here, not all; method: immunoSEQ multiplex PCR. Of fewer than 150,000 clones listed, about nine tenths are singletons. The specimen was PBMCs. All receptors derive from a young man in good health and CMV-seronegative. CDR3s include the opening cysteine and the closing phenylalanine or tryptophan. The D gene is left open where the match is weak. Clone size is not always given. Where it is, it says once, few, many or a class for expanded clones.

J | size | D | length | V | CDR3 | DNA
TRBJ1-5 | NA | TRBD1 | 13 | TRBV7-6 | CASSFGTETPQHF | TGTGCCAGCAGCTTCGGGACAGAGACGCCCCAGCATTTT
TRBJ1-5 | few | NA | 13 | TRBV13 | CASSHGGRQPQHF | TGTGCCAGCAGCCACGGGGGTCGGCAGCCCCAGCATTTT
TRBJ1-4 | NA | NA | 16 | TRBV25-1 | CASSPATGFEIGKLFF | TGTGCCAGCAGCCCGGCCACAGGATTCGAGATCGGAAAACTGTTTTTT
TRBJ1-2 | few | NA | 14 | TRBV6-1 | CASSEAGETYGYTF | TGTGCCAGCAGTGAAGCCGGTGAGACATATGGCTACACCTTC
TRBJ1-1 | NA | TRBD1 | 16 | TRBV19 | CASSIRGLTSNTEAFF | TGTGCCAGTAGTATAAGGGGGCTGACAAGCAACACTGAAGCTTTCTTT
TRBJ2-7 | NA | TRBD1 | 17 | TRBV19 | CASSIDRRDRVYYEQYF | TGTGCCAGTAGTATAGACCGCCGGGACAGAGTCTACTACGAGCAGTACTTC
TRBJ2-7 | NA | TRBD1 | 14 | TRBV5-1 | CASSFGTGAYEQYF | TGCGCCAGCAGCTTCGGGACAGGTGCCTACGAGCAGTACTTC
TRBJ2-7 | NA | NA | 18 | TRBV28 | CASSFSDYLAASSYEQYF | TGTGCCAGCAGTTTTTCGGACTATTTAGCGGCAAGCTCCTACGAGCAGTACTTC
TRBJ2-7 | NA | TRBD1 | 15 | TRBV5-6 | CASSGSGTGEFKQYF | TGTGCCAGCAGTGGATCCGGGACAGGGGAATTTAAGCAGTACTTC
TRBJ1-3 | NA | NA | 16 | TRBV9 | CASSGPTGQAGNTIYF | TGTGCCAGCAGCGGACCTACAGGGCAGGCTGGAAACACCATATATTTT
TRBJ1-1 | NA | TRBD1 | 14 | TRBV6-5 | CASSPGQYGTEAFF | TGTGCCAGCAGTCCGGGACAGTACGGCACTGAAGCTTTCTTT
TRBJ1-2 | NA | NA | 11 | TRBV20-1 | CSARPEVGYTF | TGCAGTGCTAGGCCTGAGGTCGGCTACACCTTC
TRBJ2-1 | NA | TRBD2 | 19 | TRBV11-2 | CASSLAGGLAGLSYNEQFF | TGTGCCAGCAGCTTAGCCGGCGGTTTAGCGGGATTGTCCTACAATGAGCAGTTCTTC
TRBJ2-7 | NA | TRBD1 | 15 | TRBV4-3 | CASSQDRTGFNEQYF | TGCGCCAGCAGCCAGGATCGGACAGGGTTCAACGAGCAGTACTTC
TRBJ1-1 | NA | TRBD1 | 15 | TRBV28 | CASSTIRDSRPEAFF | TGTGCCAGCAGTACGATCCGGGACAGCCGTCCCGAAGCTTTCTTT
TRBJ2-7 | NA | NA | 12 | TRBV5-5 | CASSLAFDEQYF | TGTGCCAGCAGCTTGGCCTTTGACGAGCAGTACTTC
TRBJ1-2 | NA | TRBD1 | 16 | TRBV7-2 | CASSFQNSDRAGGYTF | TGTGCCAGCAGCTTCCAGAATTCCGACAGGGCAGGTGGCTACACCTTC
TRBJ2-3 | NA | NA | 14 | TRBV5-1 | CASRAGTSTDTQYF | TGCGCCAGCAGGGCGGGGACTAGCACAGATACGCAGTATTTT
TRBJ2-7 | NA | TRBD1 | 15 | TRBV11-2 | CASSFGTGGTYEQYF | TGTGCCAGCAGCTTCGGGACAGGGGGGACCTACGAGCAGTACTTC
TRBJ1-2 | NA | TRBD1 | 16 | TRBV11-3 | CASSPSDRSGSYGYTF | TGTGCCAGCAGCCCCTCGGACAGGTCGGGATCCTATGGCTACACCTTC
TRBJ2-7 | NA | TRBD1 | 15 | TRBV5-1 | CASSLGGTGAYEQYF | TGCGCCAGCAGCTTGGGGGGGACAGGAGCCTACGAGCAGTACTTC
TRBJ1-6 | NA | NA | 15 | TRBV5-1 | CASSLAELNNSPLHF | TGCGCCAGCAGCTTGGCCGAGTTAAATAATTCACCCCTCCACTTT
TRBJ2-3 | once | NA | 12 | TRBV7-2 | CASSLFTDTQYF | TGTGCCAGCAGCCTCTTCACAGATACGCAGTATTTT
TRBJ1-3 | NA | NA | 14 | TRBV7-2 | CASSLGLVGNTIYF | TGTGCCAGCAGCTTAGGTTTAGTTGGAAACACCATATATTTT
TRBJ2-1 | NA | NA | 14 | TRBV5-4 | CASSSWVSGIEQFF | TGTGCCAGCAGTTCATGGGTCAGCGGCATTGAGCAGTTCTTC
TRBJ1-5 | NA | NA | 13 | TRBV11-2 | CASSLAVNQPQHF | TGTGCCAGCAGCTTAGCGGTGAATCAGCCCCAGCATTTT
TRBJ1-1 | NA | NA | 14 | TRBV6-5 | CASSYSIVNTEAFF | TGTGCCAGCAGTTACTCGATAGTGAACACTGAAGCTTTCTTT
TRBJ1-4 | NA | NA | 14 | TRBV11-2 | CASKWGATNEKLFF | TGTGCCAGCAAATGGGGGGCAACTAATGAAAAACTGTTTTTT
TRBJ2-1 | NA | TRBD1 | 16 | TRBV30 | CAWADSPGQGYNEQFF | TGTGCCTGGGCCGACTCGCCGGGACAGGGGTACAATGAGCAGTTCTTC
TRBJ2-1 | NA | NA | 13 | TRBV6-6 | CASNQQGYNEQFF | TGTGCCAGCAACCAACAGGGTTACAATGAGCAGTTCTTC
TRBJ2-1 | few | TRBD2 | 17 | TRBV4-2 | CASSQELAGARINEQFF | TGTGCCAGCAGCCAAGAACTAGCGGGAGCGCGAATAAATGAGCAGTTCTTC
TRBJ1-4 | NA | TRBD1 | 15 | TRBV11-2 | CASSLRGQNNEKLFF | TGTGCCAGCAGCCTTCGGGGACAGAATAATGAAAAACTGTTTTTT
TRBJ2-7 | NA | NA | 11 | TRBV28 | CASSFSYEQYF | TGTGCCAGCAGTTTTAGCTACGAGCAGTACTTC
TRBJ2-1 | NA | NA | 12 | TRBV2 | CASLVVYNEQFF | TGTGCCAGCTTGGTAGTTTACAATGAGCAGTTCTTC
TRBJ2-7 | NA | NA | 15 | TRBV28 | CASSLTDREAYEQYF | TGTGCCAGCAGTCTCACCGACAGGGAGGCCTACGAGCAGTACTTC
TRBJ1-1 | NA | NA | 16 | TRBV4-3 | CASSHSRTVSNTEAFF | TGCGCCAGCAGCCACTCACGGACAGTTTCTAACACTGAAGCTTTCTTT
TRBJ1-6 | NA | NA | 15 | TRBV27 | CASSLYRTSISPLHF | TGTGCCAGCAGTTTATACCGGACTTCGATTTCACCCCTCCACTTT
TRBJ2-6 | NA | NA | 19 | TRBV18 | CASSPGFRGNGSGANVLTF | TGTGCCAGCTCACCCGGCTTTCGGGGAAATGGGTCTGGGGCCAACGTCCTGACTTTC
TRBJ2-7 | once | TRBD2 | 15 | TRBV11-2 | CASSLDSLADYEQYF | TGTGCCAGCAGCTTAGATTCACTAGCGGATTACGAGCAGTACTTC
TRBJ1-3 | NA | TRBD1 | 13 | TRBV28 | CASSSGQRNTIYF | TGTGCCAGCAGTTCGGGACAGCGAAACACCATATATTTT
TRBJ1-5 | NA | NA | 14 | TRBV27 | CASKDTGYNQPQHF | TGTGCCAGTAAAGACACAGGCTACAATCAGCCCCAGCATTTT
TRBJ1-5 | NA | NA | 20 | TRBV21-1 | CASSKAPRGQGDNSNQPQHF | TGTGCCAGCAGCAAAGCTCCACGGGGACAGGGGGATAATAGCAATCAGCCCCAGCATTTT
TRBJ2-2 | NA | NA | 14 | TRBV18 | CASSPLQNTGELFF | TGTGCCAGCTCACCACTCCAGAACACCGGGGAGCTGTTTTTT